This TCR beta chain originates from a study of post-analysis software for immune sequencing data. The TCR beta cDNA libraries contained unique molecular identifiers. TCRdb reanalysed the PCR reads using MiXCR and keeps one entry per CDR3 protein. The sample has 380,000 or so distinct CDR3 sequences; around 33% are singletons. Note on this clonotype: Its target is not known.

V gave up 6 bases and J gave up 2 bases, with 17 bases separating them. This CDR3 is 15 amino acids long. Findings of the study overall: Strong co-clustering by F measure linked samples that shared a preparation batch. Multiple sclerosis was associated with a significant reduction in normalized Chao1 diversity relative to controls. Among roughly five TRBV segments more frequent in patients than controls were TRBV5-6, TRBV5-1 and TRBV20-1.

The sequence derives from a girl aged 10 to 17 with multiple sclerosis. Sequencing was carried out using blood. This chain uses TRBV12-3 or TRBV12-4 with TRBJ2-7, with D maybe TRBD1 (7 bases). The CDR3 sequence is CASSPGGTRAYEQYF. CDR3 nucleotides: TGTGCCAGCAGCCCAGGGGGGACGAGAGCCTACGAGCAGTACTTC.